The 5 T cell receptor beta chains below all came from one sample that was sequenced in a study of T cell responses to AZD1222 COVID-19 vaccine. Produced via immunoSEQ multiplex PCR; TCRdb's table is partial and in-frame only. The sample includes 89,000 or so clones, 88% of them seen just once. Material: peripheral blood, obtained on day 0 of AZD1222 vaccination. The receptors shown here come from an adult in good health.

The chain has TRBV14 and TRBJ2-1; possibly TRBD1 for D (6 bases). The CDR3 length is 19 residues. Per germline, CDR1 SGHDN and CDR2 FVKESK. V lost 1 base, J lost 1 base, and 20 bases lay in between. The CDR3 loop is CASSQALRGTTGSYNEQFF. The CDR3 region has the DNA TGTGCCAGCAGCCAAGCCTTAAGAGGGACAACAGGGTCCTACAATGAGCAGTTCTTC.

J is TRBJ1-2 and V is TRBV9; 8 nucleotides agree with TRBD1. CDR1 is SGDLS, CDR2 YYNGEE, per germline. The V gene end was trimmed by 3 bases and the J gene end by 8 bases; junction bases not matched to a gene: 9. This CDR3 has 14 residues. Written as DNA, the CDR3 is TGTGCCAGCAGCGGAGGAACAGGGGGGTACGGCTACACCTTC. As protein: CASSGGTGGYGYTF.

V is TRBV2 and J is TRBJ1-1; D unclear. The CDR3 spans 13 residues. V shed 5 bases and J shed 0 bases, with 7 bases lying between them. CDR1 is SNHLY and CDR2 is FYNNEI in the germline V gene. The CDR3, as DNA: TGTGCCAGCAGTACGGAGCTGAACACTGAAGCTTTCTTT. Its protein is CASSTELNTEAFF.

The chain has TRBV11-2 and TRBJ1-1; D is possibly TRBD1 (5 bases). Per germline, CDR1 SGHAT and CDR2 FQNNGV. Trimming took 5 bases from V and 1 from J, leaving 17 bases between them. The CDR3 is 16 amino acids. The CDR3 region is CASSRVSGGPNTEAFF. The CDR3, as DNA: TGTGCCAGCAGCCGAGTCAGTGGGGGACCGAACACTGAAGCTTTCTTT.

The DNA of the CDR3 is TGTGCCAGCAGTTTCACTAGCGGGATGTCCCAAGAGACCCAGTACTTC. This gives the protein CASSFTSGMSQETQYF. The chain combines TRBV6-6 with TRBJ2-5, with 10 bases that match TRBD2. The CDR3 spans 16 residues. Germline V lookup: CDR1 MNHNY, CDR2 SVGAGI (reference sequence). J lost 1 base, V lost 4 bases, and 6 bases had no gene match.